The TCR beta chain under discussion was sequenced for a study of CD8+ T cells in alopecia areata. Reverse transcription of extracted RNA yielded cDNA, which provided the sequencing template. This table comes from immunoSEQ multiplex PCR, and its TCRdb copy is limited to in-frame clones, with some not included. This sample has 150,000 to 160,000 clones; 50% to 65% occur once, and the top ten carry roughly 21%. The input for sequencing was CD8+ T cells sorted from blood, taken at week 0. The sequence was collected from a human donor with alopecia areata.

The CDR3 nucleotides read TGTGCTAGTGGTTTGTCCCCCGGGGGGAACGAAGCTTTCTTT. Its protein product is CASGLSPGGNEAFF. The rearrangement links TRBV12-5 to TRBJ1-1; a weak D match, TRBD1 (5 bases). Looked up from germline, CDR1 is LGHNT and CDR2 is FRNRAP. The CDR3 length is 14 residues. The ends were cut back, 2 bases at V and 8 bases at J, with 15 bases in the middle.